The source of this T cell receptor (beta chain) is a study of blood T cell repertoires in COVID-19. Across the whole study: COVID-19 samples collected from the United States, Italy and Spain covered acute and convalescent phases.

The germline gives CDR1 KGHSH, CDR2 LQKENI. CDR3 length: 15 residues. The V end lost 7 bases, the J end lost 3 bases, and 18 bases lay between the germline ends. TCRdb keeps only in-frame clones here, not all; method: immunoSEQ multiplex PCR. The sample yields 180,000 or so clones, around 85% seen once. Sequenced sample: peripheral blood. The chain joins TRBV18 to TRBJ1-1; D perhaps matches TRBD1 (5 bases). The sequence was collected from a woman aged 60-75 years with acute or convalescent COVID-19. In DNA form, the CDR3 reads TGTGCCAGCTACACTCCGCAGGGCCGTTACACTGAAGCTTTCTTT. Its translation is CASYTPQGRYTEAFF.